The rows below give T cell receptor beta chains drawn from one sample of a study of Ad26.COV2.S vaccination and SARS-CoV-2 variants. The method was immunoSEQ multiplex PCR; TCRdb's version includes in-frame clones alone and lacks a portion of them. The sample contains about 480,000 clones, 87% of which appear only once. Sample: peripheral blood, taken in a trial of Ad26.COV2.S vaccine versus placebo. The receptors here all came from a person aged 18-65 years who received the Ad26.COV2.S COVID-19 vaccine or a placebo. CDR3s include the opening cysteine and the closing phenylalanine or tryptophan. The D gene is left open where the match is weak.

d_call | v_call | cdr3_length | cdr3_aa
NA | TRBV19 | 13 | CASSFTGSHEQYF
TRBD1 | TRBV7-2 | 15 | CASSPTPDRETTIYF
NA | TRBV9 | 14 | CASSPSTSSETQYF
TRBD1 | TRBV4-1 | 16 | CASSQSPGQGRYEQYF
TRBD2 | TRBV11-2 | 13 | CASRIAGGYEQFF
TRBD1 | TRBV27 | 15 | CASSPRTGAYNEQFF
TRBD2 | TRBV15 | 16 | CATSREGLADTGELFF
NA | TRBV19 | 14 | CASSIEDAGNTIYF
TRBD1 | TRBV28 | 18 | CASSFPRQGTALRYEQYF
NA | TRBV7-2 | 11 | CASTPGDTQYF
NA | TRBV30 | 16 | CAWSAKGGIGRNTIYF
NA | TRBV27 | 11 | CASGRGLGYTF
NA | TRBV9 | 8 | CASTPYHF
NA | TRBV10-3 | 13 | CAISSKGDTEAFF
NA | TRBV27 | 14 | CASSSGELGTEAFF
NA | TRBV9 | 14 | CASSEGSYTDTQYF
NA | TRBV5-1 | 16 | CASSGGTGLFTGELFF
TRBD2 | TRBV7-9 | 15 | CASSRLAGLYNEQFF
NA | TRBV5-4 | 12 | CASSQANYGYTF
TRBD2 | TRBV28 | 13 | CASSSAPGGTQYF
NA | TRBV7-8 | 13 | CASSLALEETQYF
TRBD2 | TRBV30 | 15 | CAWGELAGYTDTQYF
TRBD1 | TRBV25-1 | 16 | CASGGQGGLSNEKLFF
TRBD2 | TRBV6-1 | 17 | CASSGPGPAGRGTEQYF
NA | TRBV7-9 | 14 | CASSLARRTDTQYF
TRBD2 | TRBV5-8 | 15 | CASKLGIGRAYEQYF
NA | TRBV6-5 | 15 | CASRPYTPSGNEQFF
NA | TRBV9 | 16 | CASSANYPSGANVLTF
TRBD1 | TRBV18 | 15 | CASSPRGPPNEKLFF
TRBD2 | TRBV19 | 16 | CASSSSRLAGGNEQFF
NA | TRBV30 | 13 | CAWKFGAGTEAFF
NA | TRBV7-3 | 13 | CASSLGGANVLTF
NA | TRBV6-2/TRBV6-3 | 12 | CASSTPKGTGFF
TRBD2 | TRBV5-1 | 20 | CASSPGARGAIPEDSYEQYF
TRBD1 | TRBV9 | 15 | CASSGQGASTGELFF
NA | TRBV27 | 17 | CASIRSAGPPMNTEAFF
NA | TRBV16 | 16 | CASSQQGRDEDEKLFF
TRBD2 | TRBV5-1 | 16 | CASSPRLAGGGDTQYF
TRBD2 | TRBV9 | 17 | CASSVTAGGVSYNEQFF
TRBD1 | TRBV7-2 | 15 | CASSLGGTGEETQYF
TRBD1 | TRBV7-3 | 16 | CASSLLGQGDTGELFF
TRBD1 | TRBV19 | 16 | CASSIRGTGKVGTQYF
TRBD1 | TRBV28 | 13 | CASRSRGRYGYTF
NA | TRBV6-2/TRBV6-3 | 12 | CASSRQLDTQYF
NA | TRBV5-1 | 17 | CASRAGQESSGANVLTF
TRBD1 | TRBV7-8 | 18 | CASSWGARGPRRAYEQYF
TRBD1 | TRBV4-3 | 16 | CASSPRQGDGYSPLHF
NA | TRBV23-1 | 14 | CASSRRRLHNEQFF